The 17 T cell receptor beta chains below all came from one sample that was sequenced in a study of blood T cell repertoires in COVID-19. Libraries were prepared by immunoSEQ multiplex PCR; TCRdb keeps only in-frame clonotypes and omits some of them. The top ten hold roughly 1.5% of the sample, which has 150,000 to 180,000 clones, around 79% seen once. The sample consisted of peripheral blood. All receptors come from an elderly man with acute or convalescent COVID-19.

The chain combines TRBV7-9 with TRBJ2-1, with TRBD2 identical over 12 bases. The germline V gene has CDR1 SEHNR and CDR2 FQNEAQ (reference sequence). V lost 3 bases to trimming and J lost 4 bases; unmatched junction nucleotides: 10. The CDR3 is made up of 18 amino acids. Written as DNA, the CDR3 is TGTGCCAGCAGCTTTCCGCCAGGGACTAGCGGGTTGTACAATGAGCAGTTCTTC. Its protein is CASSFPPGTSGLYNEQFF.

This clone has more than one count but fewer than ten. The chain recombines TRBV6-5 with TRBJ1-2; TRBD1 might be the D (6 bases). The CDR3 contains 15 residues. V was cut by 7 bases and J by 7 bases, with 22 bases left in between. Per the germline V gene, CDR1 is MNHEY and CDR2 is SVGAGI. CDR3 sequence: CASIGNRAIYGGYTF. The CDR3 DNA reads as TGTGCCAGCATCGGGAACAGGGCGATTTACGGTGGCTACACCTTC.

V gene TRBV7-8 combines with J gene TRBJ2-1, with 10 nucleotides matching TRBD2. V lost 0 bases to trimming and J lost 7 bases; unmatched junction nucleotides: 6. CDR3 size: 16 residues. Germline lookup yields CDR1 SGHVS and CDR2 FQNEAQ. The chain's CDR3 is CASSLASGGAFNEQFF. The CDR3 coding sequence is TGTGCCAGCAGCTTAGCAAGCGGGGGGGCCTTTAATGAGCAGTTCTTC.

CDR3 in DNA: TGCGCCAGCAGGGCCCTCGCGACGGGCGAGCAGTACGTC. Amino acid sequence: CASRALATGEQYV. The gene calls are TRBV10-2 and TRBJ2-7; D is unclear. The V and J ends lost 6 bases and 6 bases respectively, with 15 bases between them. CDR3 length: 13 amino acids. CDR1 WSHSY and CDR2 SAAADI come from the germline V gene.

The chain joins TRBV11-2 to TRBJ1-2; D possibly corresponds to TRBD1 (6 bases). Between the trimmed V and J ends, which lost 1 base and 6 bases, there was a span of 9 bases. The CDR3 contains 13 residues. Germline-derived CDR1 and CDR2 are SGHAT and FQNNGV. In nucleotides, the CDR3 is TGTGCCAGCAGCTTAGTGGCAGGGGATGGCTACACCTTC. Translation gives CASSLVAGDGYTF.

The chain joins TRBV7-3 to TRBJ2-7; perhaps TRBD1 as D (6 bases). V was cut by 3 bases and J by 5 bases, with 14 bases left in between. Germline V gene data show CDR1 as SGHTA and CDR2 as FQGTGA. The CDR3 runs to 14 residues. In nucleotides, the CDR3 is TGTGCCAGCAGCTTTAACGCAGGGGAAGACGAGCAGTACTTC. It yields the protein CASSFNAGEDEQYF. Based on the CDR3 plus reference TRBV7-3 and TRBJ2-7, the full variable domain is GAGVSQTPSNKVTEKGKYVELRCDPISGHTALYWYRQSLGQGPEFLIYFQGTGAADDSGLPNDRFFAVRPEGSVSTLKIQRTERGDSAVYLCASSFNAGEDEQYFGPGTRLTVT.

This clone was recorded a few times. J is TRBJ1-5 and V is TRBV30; no firm D call. The CDR3 contains 13 residues. The germline gives CDR1 GTSNPN, CDR2 SVGIG (reference sequence). Trimming took 3 bases from V and 5 from J, leaving 11 bases between them. For the CDR3, the DNA is TGTGCCTGGAGCGGGGATGAATATCAGCCCCAGCATTTT. This codes for CAWSGDEYQPQHF.

The chain is built from TRBV28 and TRBJ2-2; 14 bases are shared with TRBD2. CDR1 and CDR2 (germline): MDHEN, SYDVKM. The V gene end was trimmed by 6 bases and the J gene end by 4 bases; junction bases not matched to a gene: 7. The CDR3 is 17 amino acids. CDR3 nucleotide sequence: TGTGCCAGCAGCCCCGCCGGACTAGCGGGGGGCACCGGGGAGCTGTTTTTT. It yields the protein CASSPAGLAGGTGELFF.

Here the CDR3 DNA reads TGTGCCAGCAGCCGAGACCCGGACAGGGCCAACTTATTCTCTGGAAACACCATATATTTT. Translating gives CASSRDPDRANLFSGNTIYF. The genes are TRBV4-2 and TRBJ1-3, with 8 bases that match TRBD1. Germline CDR1 reads LGHNA; CDR2 reads YNFKEQ. The ends lost 4 bases at V and 0 bases at J; junction bases unmatched: 17. The CDR3 has 20 amino acids.

This chain links TRBV5-1 with TRBJ2-5; 10 bases are a match to TRBD2. Germline CDR1 SGHRS, CDR2 YFSETQ. The CDR3 spans 17 residues. V shed 0 bases, J shed 0 bases, and the junction held 5 bases outside the gene matches. This CDR3 reads CASSLGSGGTYQETQYF. The CDR3 DNA reads TGCGCCAGCAGCTTGGGTAGCGGGGGGACGTACCAAGAGACCCAGTACTTC.

This clone was picked up one time. The rearrangement uses TRBV10-3 and TRBJ2-5; tentative D call: TRBD2 (5 bases). The germline gives CDR1 ENHRY, CDR2 SYGVKD. The CDR3 runs to 14 residues. V was trimmed by 0 bases and J by 7 bases, leaving 12 bases between them. CDR3 loop: CAISESRGLVTQYF. CDR3 DNA sequence: TGTGCCATCAGTGAGTCTCGGGGTTTGGTGACCCAGTACTTC.

This chain joins TRBV7-2 and TRBJ2-6; TRBD1 agrees at 7 bases. Trimming removed 5 bases from V and 3 bases from J; junction bases left unmatched: 7. The CDR3 loop spans 16 amino acids. Germline lookup yields CDR1 SGHTA and CDR2 FQGNSA. CDR3 region: CASSESGGFGANVLTF. The CDR3 DNA reads as TGTGCCAGCAGCGAATCAGGGGGTTTTGGGGCCAACGTCCTGACTTTC. The entire variable domain, with the rest obtained from reference TRBV7-2 and TRBJ2-6, is as follows: GAGVSQSPSNKVTEKGKDVELRCDPISGHTALYWYRQSLGQGLEFLIYFQGNSAPDKSGLPSDRFSAERTGGSVSTLTIQRTQQEDSAVYLCASSESGGFGANVLTFGAGSRLTVL.

As DNA, the CDR3 is TGTGCCAGCAAACCGACAGCTAACACTGAAGCTTTCTTT. This sequence encodes CASKPTANTEAFF. The chain links TRBV6-5 to TRBJ1-1; a possible D gene is TRBD1 (5 bases). The V end was cut by 7 bases, the J end by 2 bases, with 11 bases between. There are 13 residues in the CDR3. Looked up from germline, CDR1 is MNHEY and CDR2 is SVGAGI.

The chain has TRBV6-5 and TRBJ1-2; D is unresolved. The CDR3 contains 15 residues. Germline assignment: CDR1 MNHEY and CDR2 SVGAGI. Trimming stripped 0 bases from V and 0 bases from J, with 8 bases between. CDR3 protein: CASSYSGIANYGYTF. The CDR3, as DNA: TGTGCCAGCAGTTACTCTGGCATCGCTAACTATGGCTACACCTTC.

This chain connects TRBV3-1 (or the pseudogene TRBV3-2) to TRBJ2-7; D is perhaps TRBD1 (5 bases). The CDR3 is 15 amino acids. Germline CDR1 is LGHDT and CDR2 is YNNKEL (reference sequence). V was clipped by 0 bases and J by 2 bases, with 11 bases between them. The CDR3: CASSQDGTGTYEQYF. DNA of the CDR3: TGTGCCAGCAGCCAAGACGGCACAGGAACCTACGAGCAGTACTTC.

The V and J genes are TRBV28 and TRBJ2-6; tentatively, D is TRBD2 (7 bases). From germline, CDR1 is MDHEN and CDR2 SYDVKM. Trimming removed 10 bases at V and 0 bases at J, with 19 bases between. The CDR3 totals 17 residues. This CDR3 reads CATTMGGQTSGANVLTF. In DNA form, the CDR3 reads TGTGCCACCACGATGGGGGGGCAAACCTCTGGGGCCAACGTCCTGACTTTC.

The rearrangement joins TRBV5-4 to TRBJ1-2; 7 nucleotides line up with TRBD1. With V trimmed by 3 bases and J by 8 bases, 13 bases remained unmatched. The CDR3 totals 15 residues. CDR1 and CDR2 from the germline V gene are SGHNT and YYREEE (reference sequence). CDR3 protein: CASSYDPKGAGGYTF. The CDR3 DNA reads as TGTGCCAGCAGCTATGACCCCAAGGGGGCGGGGGGCTACACCTTC.